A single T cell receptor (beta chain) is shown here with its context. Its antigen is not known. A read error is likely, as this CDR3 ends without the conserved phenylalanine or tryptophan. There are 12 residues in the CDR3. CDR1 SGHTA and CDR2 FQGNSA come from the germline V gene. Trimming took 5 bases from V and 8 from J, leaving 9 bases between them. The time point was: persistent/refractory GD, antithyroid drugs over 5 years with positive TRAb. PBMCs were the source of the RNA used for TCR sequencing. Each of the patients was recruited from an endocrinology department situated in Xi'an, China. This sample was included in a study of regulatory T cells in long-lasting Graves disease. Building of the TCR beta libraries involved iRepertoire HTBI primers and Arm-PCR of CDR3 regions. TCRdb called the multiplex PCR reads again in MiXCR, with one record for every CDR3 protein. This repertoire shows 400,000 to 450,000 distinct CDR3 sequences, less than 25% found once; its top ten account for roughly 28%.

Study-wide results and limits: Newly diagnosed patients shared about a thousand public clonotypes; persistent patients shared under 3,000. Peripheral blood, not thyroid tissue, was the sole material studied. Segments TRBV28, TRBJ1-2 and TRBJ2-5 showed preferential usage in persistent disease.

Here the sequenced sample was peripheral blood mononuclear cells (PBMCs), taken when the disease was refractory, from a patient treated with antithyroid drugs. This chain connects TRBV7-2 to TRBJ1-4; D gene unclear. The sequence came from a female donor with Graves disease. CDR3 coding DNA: TGTGCCAGCAGCCCAGTGGGGGAAAAACTGTTTTCT. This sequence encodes CASSPVGEKLFS.